The 26 T cell receptor beta chains given below trace back to one sample, sequenced in a study of blood T cell repertoires in COVID-19. Libraries were prepared by immunoSEQ multiplex PCR; TCRdb keeps only in-frame clonotypes and omits some of them. The repertoire includes about 290,000 clones, over 80% of them detected once, and around 3.9% sits in the top ten. The sequencing sample was made of peripheral blood. The receptors come from a woman aged 45-65 years with active or convalescent COVID-19.

V gene TRBV10-3 combines with J gene TRBJ2-3, with 7 bases identical to TRBD2. CDR1 is ENHRY, CDR2 SYGVKD, per germline. V lost 8 bases to trimming and J lost 0 bases; unmatched junction nucleotides: 14. The CDR3 has 17 amino acids. CDR3 sequence reads: CAIQTPTSDPSTDTQYF. CDR3 coding DNA: TGTGCCATCCAAACCCCAACTAGCGACCCCAGCACAGATACGCAGTATTTT.

V gene TRBV7-2 combines with J gene TRBJ1-2; 7 bases map to TRBD1. There are 14 residues in the CDR3. J lost 6 bases, V lost 3 bases, and 7 bases had no gene match. Per germline, CDR1 SGHTA and CDR2 FQGNSA. CDR3 amino acids: CASSFVGQEDGYTF. CDR3 in DNA: TGTGCCAGCAGCTTTGTAGGACAGGAGGATGGCTACACCTTC.

The chain links TRBV5-6 to TRBJ1-2; 8 bases fit TRBD1. Germline V gene sequence: CDR1 SGHDT, CDR2 YYEEEE. There are 13 residues in the CDR3. With 3 bases clipped from V and 4 bases from J, the junction kept 2 bases outside the gene matches. The CDR3 is CASSWDRIYGYTF. As DNA, the CDR3 is TGTGCCAGCAGCTGGGACAGGATCTATGGCTACACCTTC.

The V gene is TRBV5-6, the J gene TRBJ2-3, with 8 bases matching TRBD2. Unmatched junction bases numbered 16, after V lost 6 bases and J lost 4 bases. Germline CDR1 reads SGHDT; CDR2 reads YYEEEE. CDR3 length equals 17 residues. The CDR3 DNA is TGTGCCAGCACGCGGGGTTGGGGAGCGGGAGTATCAGATACGCAGTATTTT. Translated, it gives CASTRGWGAGVSDTQYF.

This chain joins TRBV2 and TRBJ2-7, with TRBD2 matching over 11 bases. Germline V lookup: CDR1 SNHLY, CDR2 FYNNEI. The V and J ends lost 9 bases and 5 bases, in that order; junction bases with no gene match: 9. This CDR3 comprises 14 residues. CDR3 DNA sequence: TGTGCCAGTAGCGGGAGGGCCCTCATGGACGAGCAGTACTTC. It codes for CASSGRALMDEQYF.

The chain is built from TRBV19 and TRBJ2-3; 7 bases agree with TRBD2. Per the germline V gene, CDR1 is LNHDA and CDR2 is SQIVND (reference sequence). The CDR3 length is 14 residues. With 3 bases clipped from V and 5 bases from J, the junction kept 5 bases outside the gene matches. The CDR3 nucleotides are TGTGCCAGTAGTATGGGAGGGTTATTAGATACGCAGTATTTT. It translates to CASSMGGLLDTQYF. The whole variable domain, filled in from reference TRBV19 and TRBJ2-3, reads DGGITQSPKYLFRKEGQNVTLSCEQNLNHDAMYWYRQDPGQGLRLIYYSQIVNDFQKGDIAEGYSVSREKKESFPLTVTSAQKNPTAFYLCASSMGGLLDTQYFGPGTRLTVL.

The chain is built from TRBV4-1 and TRBJ1-6; D is unclear. V was clipped by 0 bases and J by 10 bases, with 16 bases between them. Germline CDR1 MGHRA, CDR2 YSYEKL. The CDR3 has 16 amino acids. The CDR3 loop is CASSQDRRAGESPLHF. CDR3 DNA: TGCGCCAGCAGCCAAGATAGGAGGGCTGGGGAATCACCCCTCCACTTT.

The V and J genes are TRBV28 and TRBJ1-1; maybe TRBD1 (5 bases). Deletions cut 6 bases from V and 4 bases from J, with 9 bases between. The germline V gene encodes CDR1 MDHEN and CDR2 SYDVKM. This CDR3 comprises 12 residues. The CDR3 here is CASSTGPTEAFF. In nucleotides, the CDR3 is TGTGCCAGCAGCACAGGACCCACTGAAGCTTTCTTT.

This rearrangement joins TRBV9 to TRBJ2-7; 12 positions match TRBD2. The CDR3 runs to 17 residues. J lost 7 bases, V lost 0 bases, and 11 bases had no gene match. CDR1 is SGDLS, CDR2 YYNGEE, per germline. This CDR3 reads CASSVAPQTSGRYEQYF. DNA for the CDR3: TGTGCCAGCAGCGTAGCCCCACAGACTAGCGGGAGATATGAGCAGTACTTC.

This clone showed up just once. V and J are TRBV20-1 and TRBJ1-6; D is undetermined. This CDR3 has 13 residues. Germline lookup yields CDR1 DFQATT and CDR2 SNEGSKA (reference sequence). V dropped 3 bases and J dropped 8 bases, with 11 bases sitting between them. This CDR3 reads CSASHRPDSPLHF. CDR3 coding DNA: TGCAGTGCTAGTCACAGACCGGATTCACCCCTCCACTTT.

The CDR3 here is CASSLDWAPYEQYF. CDR3 in DNA: TGCGCCAGCAGCTTGGACTGGGCCCCCTACGAGCAGTACTTC. The chain links TRBV5-1 to TRBJ2-7; D is unclear. Germline CDR1 reads SGHRS; CDR2 reads YFSETQ. The CDR3 is made up of 14 amino acids. Trimming pared 0 bases from V and 2 bases from J, leaving 9 bases between. The whole variable domain, remainder taken from reference TRBV5-1 and TRBJ2-7, is KAGVTQTPRYLIKTRGQQVTLSCSPISGHRSVSWYQQTPGQGLQFLFEYFSETQRNKGNFPGRFSGRQFSNSRSEMNVSTLELGDSALYLCASSLDWAPYEQYFGPGTRLTVT.

The genes are TRBV6-5 and TRBJ1-2, with 9 bases that match TRBD1. V trimming: 10 bases; J trimming: 8 bases; junction bases outside the gene matches: 11. Looked up from germline, CDR1 is MNHEY and CDR2 is SVGAGI. The CDR3 runs 13 residues. The CDR3 here is CATHPTGQGGYTF. The CDR3 bases are TGTGCCACCCACCCTACGGGACAGGGCGGCTACACCTTC.

This chain uses TRBV2 with TRBJ2-7, with 11 bases matching TRBD1. V lost 6 bases and J lost 4; bases outside the gene matches: 2. This CDR3 is 13 amino acids long. Germline V CDR1 and CDR2: SNHLY, FYNNEI. The CDR3 nucleotides are TGTGCCAGCAGCCGGGACAGGGGGTACGAGCAGTACTTC. It encodes CASSRDRGYEQYF.

The genes are TRBV6-1 and TRBJ2-5; D gene unclear. Germline V gene sequence: CDR1 MNHNS, CDR2 SASEGT. This CDR3 has 11 amino acids. Between the trimmed V and J ends, which lost 2 bases and 5 bases, there was a span of 3 bases. The CDR3 spells CASSESETQYF. Here the CDR3 DNA reads TGTGCCAGCAGTGAATCTGAGACCCAGTACTTC.

The table lists this clone with a count of one. The rearrangement links TRBV14 to TRBJ1-1; D gene unclear. CDR1 and CDR2 (germline): SGHDN, FVKESK. V was trimmed by 0 bases and J by 11 bases, leaving 13 bases between them. This CDR3 is built from 13 residues. In nucleotides, the CDR3 is TGTGCCAGCAGCCAAGAAGGGCGGGGTAAGGCTTTCTTT. This codes for CASSQEGRGKAFF.

The V and J genes are TRBV5-1 and TRBJ2-5, with 10 positions matching TRBD1. V gave up 3 bases and J gave up 4 bases; unmatched junction bases: 6. Germline loops: CDR1 SGHRS, CDR2 YFSETQ. The CDR3 spans 15 residues. CDR3 residues: CASSSGQGRIETQYF. CDR3 DNA: TGCGCCAGCAGCTCGGGACAGGGGAGGATAGAGACCCAGTACTTC.

The rearrangement joins TRBV28 to TRBJ1-5, with D possibly being TRBD1 (5 bases). Germline V lookup: CDR1 MDHEN, CDR2 SYDVKM. This CDR3 has 15 residues. Trimming pared 6 bases from V and 3 bases from J, leaving 15 bases between. CDR3 DNA: TGTGCCAGCAGCGCGGCTCAGGGATACAATCAGCCCCAGCATTTT. It encodes CASSAAQGYNQPQHF.

The rearrangement links TRBV9 to TRBJ1-2; D might be TRBD1 (5 bases). With 0 bases removed from V and 3 bases from J, the gap between germline ends came to 21 bases. CDR1 and CDR2 (germline): SGDLS, YYNGEE. The CDR3 is 18 residues long. The DNA for the CDR3 is TGTGCCAGCAGCGTAGTTTCTGGGGGGGATCCACCTCACTATGGCTACACCTTC. This encodes CASSVVSGGDPPHYGYTF.

V usage is TRBV6-5 and J usage is TRBJ2-7; D is perhaps TRBD1 (6 bases). Looked up from germline, CDR1 is MNHEY and CDR2 is SVGAGI. The CDR3 loop spans 11 amino acids. V dropped 7 bases and J dropped 7 bases, with 11 bases sitting between them. The CDR3 DNA reads TGTGCCAGCACTCGAGGGACAGAGCAGTACTTC. It yields the protein CASTRGTEQYF.

The genes are TRBV14 and TRBJ2-1, with 11 positions matching TRBD2. V trimming: 2 bases; J trimming: 4 bases; junction bases outside the gene matches: 4. The germline gives CDR1 SGHDN, CDR2 FVKESK. The CDR3 covers 16 residues. The CDR3 region is CASSQSGLAGYNEQFF. CDR3 nucleotides: TGTGCCAGCAGCCAATCAGGACTAGCGGGTTACAATGAGCAGTTCTTC.

This chain links TRBV20-1 with TRBJ1-2, with unresolved D. With 3 bases removed from V and 6 bases from J, the gap between germline ends came to 14 bases. CDR1 and CDR2 (germline): DFQATT, SNEGSKA (reference sequence). CDR3 length: 13 amino acids. CDR3 region: CSASDRDPDGYTF. The DNA of the CDR3 is TGCAGTGCTAGTGACCGGGATCCCGATGGCTACACCTTC.

The chain has TRBV7-2 and TRBJ2-1; 12 bases line up with TRBD2. Per the germline V gene, CDR1 is SGHTA and CDR2 is FQGNSA. The CDR3 has 16 residues. The junction had 12 bases not matched to a gene; V was cut back by 5 bases and J by 10 bases. The CDR3 spells CASSPRLAGVGGEQFF. CDR3 bases: TGTGCCAGCAGCCCTAGACTAGCGGGAGTGGGAGGGGAGCAGTTCTTC.

This chain links TRBV27 with TRBJ2-4, with 7 bases that match TRBD2. Trimming at V came to 0 bases and at J to 6 bases, leaving 5 bases not matched to a gene. Germline V lookup: CDR1 MNHEY, CDR2 SMNVEV (reference sequence). The CDR3 has 15 amino acids. Here the CDR3 reads CASSLSASGRNIQYF. The CDR3 DNA reads TGTGCCAGCAGTTTATCGGCTAGCGGTCGAAACATTCAGTACTTC.

The V call is TRBV4-1, the J call TRBJ2-3; perhaps TRBD2 as D (5 bases). Germline V gives CDR1 MGHRA, CDR2 YSYEKL. The CDR3 spans 17 residues. The germline V and J ends were trimmed by 6 bases and 0 bases, with 19 bases remaining between them. This CDR3 reads CASSNPIASLSTDTQYF. CDR3 in DNA: TGCGCCAGCAGTAACCCTATAGCGTCCTTAAGCACAGATACGCAGTATTTT.

This clone was seen once. The genes are TRBV18 and TRBJ1-1; possible D gene TRBD1, 6 bases. The CDR3 length is 13 residues. Trimming cost V 4 bases and J 3 bases, with 9 bases left between them. CDR1 KGHSH and CDR2 LQKENI come from the germline V gene. The CDR3 bases are TGTGCCAGCTCACAATCAGGGGACACTGAAGCTTTCTTT. This translates into CASSQSGDTEAFF.

This chain links TRBV6-2 or TRBV6-3 with TRBJ2-2, with 12 bases fitting TRBD2. This CDR3 comprises 18 residues. Germline values: CDR1 MNHEY, CDR2 SVGEGT. V shed 4 bases and J 7 bases; nucleotides not matched to a gene: 13. Here the CDR3 reads CASSSWTSGKKKGGELFF. CDR3 bases: TGTGCCAGCAGTTCATGGACTAGCGGGAAAAAGAAGGGCGGGGAGCTGTTTTTT.